This TCR beta chain was recorded in a study of long-term antiretroviral therapy in people with HIV. This clone was seen only once. Its antigen remains unknown. Study outcomes and limitations: Repertoires looked antigen-experienced, with only a slight naive shift after ART.

Assay version v3.0 of immunoSEQ was used, and it was run at survey level. Sequencing targeted 40,000-50,000 T-cell genomes per sample. Produced via immunoSEQ multiplex PCR; TCRdb's table is partial and in-frame only. The table has some 17,000 clones, about 88% seen once. Trimming removed 6 bases at V and 1 base at J, with 10 bases between. The CDR3 runs 13 residues. Looked up from germline, CDR1 is SGHDT and CDR2 is YYEEEE. Specimens carried roughly 0.95-10 million cryopreserved PBMC before DNA extraction. The source material was unsorted PBMCs, sampled 0.1 years after starting antiretroviral therapy. The TCR was taken from a man younger than 35 with HIV. The chain combines TRBV5-6 with TRBJ1-1, with a weak D call TRBD1 (5 bases). In DNA form, the CDR3 reads TGTGCCAGCACCGATGGGGGGAACACTGAAGCTTTCTTT. This codes for CASTDGGNTEAFF.